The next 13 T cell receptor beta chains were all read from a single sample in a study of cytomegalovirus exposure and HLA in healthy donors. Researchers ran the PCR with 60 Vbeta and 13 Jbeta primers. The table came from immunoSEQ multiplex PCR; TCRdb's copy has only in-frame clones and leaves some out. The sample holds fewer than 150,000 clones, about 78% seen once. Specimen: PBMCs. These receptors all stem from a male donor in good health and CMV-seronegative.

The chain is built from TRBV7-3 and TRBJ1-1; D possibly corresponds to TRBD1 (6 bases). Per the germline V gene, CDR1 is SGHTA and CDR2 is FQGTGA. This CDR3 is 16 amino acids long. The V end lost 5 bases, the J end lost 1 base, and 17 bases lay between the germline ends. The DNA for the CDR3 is TGTGCCAGCAGCAAACGGGAAAGGGGGTGGAACACTGAAGCTTTCTTT. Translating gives CASSKRERGWNTEAFF.

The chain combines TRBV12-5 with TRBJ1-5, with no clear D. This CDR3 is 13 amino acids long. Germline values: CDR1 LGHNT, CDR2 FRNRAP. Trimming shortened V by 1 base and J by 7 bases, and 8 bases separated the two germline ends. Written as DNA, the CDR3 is TGTGCTAGTGGTTTGGGCCTCGAGCAGCCCCAGCATTTT. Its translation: CASGLGLEQPQHF.

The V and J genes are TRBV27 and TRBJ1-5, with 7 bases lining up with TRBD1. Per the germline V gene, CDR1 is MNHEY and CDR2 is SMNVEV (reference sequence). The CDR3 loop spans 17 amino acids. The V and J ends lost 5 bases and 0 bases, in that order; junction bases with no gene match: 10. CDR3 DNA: TGTGCCAGCAGTCCCGGGACAGATAGATATAGCAATCAGCCCCAGCATTTT. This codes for CASSPGTDRYSNQPQHF.

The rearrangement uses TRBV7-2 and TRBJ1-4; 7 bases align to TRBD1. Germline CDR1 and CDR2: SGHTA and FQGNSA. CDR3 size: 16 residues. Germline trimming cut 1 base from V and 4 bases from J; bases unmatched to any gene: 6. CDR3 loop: CASSLEDRSLNEKLFF. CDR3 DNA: TGTGCCAGCAGCTTAGAGGACAGGAGCCTTAATGAAAAACTGTTTTTT.

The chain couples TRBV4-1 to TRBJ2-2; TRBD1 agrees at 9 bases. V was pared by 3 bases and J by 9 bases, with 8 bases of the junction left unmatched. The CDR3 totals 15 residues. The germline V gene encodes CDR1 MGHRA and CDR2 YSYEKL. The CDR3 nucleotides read TGCGCCAGCAGCCACGACAGGGGGAGTACCCGGGAGCTGTTTTTT. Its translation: CASSHDRGSTRELFF.

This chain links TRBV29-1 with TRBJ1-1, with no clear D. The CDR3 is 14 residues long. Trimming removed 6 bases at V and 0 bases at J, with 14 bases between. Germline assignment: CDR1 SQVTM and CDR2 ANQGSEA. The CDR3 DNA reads TGCAGCGTCGGGGAGGGAGTAATGAACACTGAAGCTTTCTTT. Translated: CSVGEGVMNTEAFF.

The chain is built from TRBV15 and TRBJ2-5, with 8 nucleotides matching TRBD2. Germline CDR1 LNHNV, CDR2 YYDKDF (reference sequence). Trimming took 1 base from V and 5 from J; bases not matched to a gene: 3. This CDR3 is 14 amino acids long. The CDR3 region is CATSRVGGRETQYF. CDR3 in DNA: TGTGCCACCAGCAGAGTTGGCGGGAGGGAGACCCAGTACTTC.

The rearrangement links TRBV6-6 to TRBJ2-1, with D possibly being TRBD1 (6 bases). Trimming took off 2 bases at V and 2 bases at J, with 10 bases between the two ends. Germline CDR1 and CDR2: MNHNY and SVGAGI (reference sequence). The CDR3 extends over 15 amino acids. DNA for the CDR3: TGTGCCAGCAGTTACAAACGGGACACCTACAATGAGCAGTTCTTC. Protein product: CASSYKRDTYNEQFF.

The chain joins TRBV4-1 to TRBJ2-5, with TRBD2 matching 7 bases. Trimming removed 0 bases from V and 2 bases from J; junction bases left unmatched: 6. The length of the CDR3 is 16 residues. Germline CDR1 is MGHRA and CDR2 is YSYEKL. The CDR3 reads CASSQDRDYEQETQYF. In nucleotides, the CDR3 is TGCGCCAGCAGCCAAGATCGGGACTACGAACAAGAGACCCAGTACTTC.

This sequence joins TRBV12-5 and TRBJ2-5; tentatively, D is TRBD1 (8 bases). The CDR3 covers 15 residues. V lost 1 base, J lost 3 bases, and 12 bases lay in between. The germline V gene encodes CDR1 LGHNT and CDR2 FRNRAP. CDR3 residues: CASGLGQGTKETQYF. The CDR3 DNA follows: TGTGCTAGTGGTTTGGGACAGGGGACTAAAGAGACCCAGTACTTC. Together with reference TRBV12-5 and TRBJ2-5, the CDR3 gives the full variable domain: DARVTQTPRHKVTEMGQEVTMRCQPILGHNTVFWYRQTMMQGLELLAYFRNRAPLDDSGMPKDRFSAEMPDATLATLKIQPSEPRDSAVYFCASGLGQGTKETQYFGPGTRLLVL.

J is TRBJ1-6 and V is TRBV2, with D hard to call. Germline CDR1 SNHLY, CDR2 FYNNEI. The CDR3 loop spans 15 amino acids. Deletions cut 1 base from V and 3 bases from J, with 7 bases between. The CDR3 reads CASSEGNSYNSPLHF. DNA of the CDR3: TGTGCCAGCAGTGAAGGAAACAGCTATAATTCACCCCTCCACTTT.

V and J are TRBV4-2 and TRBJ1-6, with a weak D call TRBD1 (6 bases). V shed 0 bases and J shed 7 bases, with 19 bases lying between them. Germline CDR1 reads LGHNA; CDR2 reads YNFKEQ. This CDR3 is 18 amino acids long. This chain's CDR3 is CASSQDRAGARPNSPLHF. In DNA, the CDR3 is TGTGCCAGCAGCCAAGATCGGGCAGGGGCGCGACCCAATTCACCCCTCCACTTT.

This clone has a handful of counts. The CDR3, as DNA: TGTGCCAGCAGCGGCAGGTCGGGGGGCCTATTACGCTACACCTTC. It is translated as CASSGRSGGLLRYTF. The chain joins TRBV9 to TRBJ1-2; tentative D call: TRBD1 (6 bases). Germline V gene lookup returns CDR1 SGDLS and CDR2 YYNGEE. V was trimmed by 3 bases and J by 9 bases, leaving 21 bases between them. The length of the CDR3 is 15 residues.